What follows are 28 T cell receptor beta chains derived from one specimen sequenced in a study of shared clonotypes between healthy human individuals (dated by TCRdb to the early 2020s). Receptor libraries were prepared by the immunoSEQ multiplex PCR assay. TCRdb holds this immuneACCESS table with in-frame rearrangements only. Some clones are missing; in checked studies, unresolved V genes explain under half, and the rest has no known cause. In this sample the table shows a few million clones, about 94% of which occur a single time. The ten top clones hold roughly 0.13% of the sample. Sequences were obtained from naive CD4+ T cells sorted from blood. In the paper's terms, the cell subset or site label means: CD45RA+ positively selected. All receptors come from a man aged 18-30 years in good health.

The CDR3 coding sequence is TGCGCCAGCAGCACATGGGACAGGGTGACAGATACGCAGTATTTT. This sequence encodes CASSTWDRVTDTQYF. This chain joins TRBV5-1 and TRBJ2-3; 9 bases agree with TRBD1. CDR1 is SGHRS and CDR2 is YFSETQ in the germline V gene. V lost 4 bases and J lost 3; bases outside the gene matches: 6. The CDR3 length is 15 residues.

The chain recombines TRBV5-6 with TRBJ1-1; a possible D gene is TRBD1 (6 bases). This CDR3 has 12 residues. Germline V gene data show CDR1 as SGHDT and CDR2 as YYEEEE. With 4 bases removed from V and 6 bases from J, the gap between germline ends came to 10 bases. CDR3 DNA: TGTGCCAGCAGCAAACAGGGAGCTGAAGCTTTCTTT. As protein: CASSKQGAEAFF.

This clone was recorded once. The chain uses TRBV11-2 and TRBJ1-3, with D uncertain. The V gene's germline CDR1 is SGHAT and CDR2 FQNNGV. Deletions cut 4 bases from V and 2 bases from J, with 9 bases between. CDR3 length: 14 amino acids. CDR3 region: CASSYGRAGNTIYF. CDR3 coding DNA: TGTGCCAGCAGCTATGGCCGAGCTGGAAACACCATATATTTT.

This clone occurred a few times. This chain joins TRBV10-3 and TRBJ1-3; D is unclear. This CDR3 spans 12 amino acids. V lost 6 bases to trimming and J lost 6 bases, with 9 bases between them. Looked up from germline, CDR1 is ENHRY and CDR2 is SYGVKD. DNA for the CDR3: TGTGCCATCAGGGACGACGCAAACACCATATATTTT. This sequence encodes CAIRDDANTIYF.

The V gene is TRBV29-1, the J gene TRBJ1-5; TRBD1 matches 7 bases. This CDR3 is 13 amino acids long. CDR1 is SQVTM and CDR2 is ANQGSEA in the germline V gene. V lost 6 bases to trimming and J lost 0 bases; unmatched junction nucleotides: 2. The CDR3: CSVGTVSNQPQHF. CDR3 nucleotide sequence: TGCAGCGTGGGGACAGTTAGCAATCAGCCCCAGCATTTT.

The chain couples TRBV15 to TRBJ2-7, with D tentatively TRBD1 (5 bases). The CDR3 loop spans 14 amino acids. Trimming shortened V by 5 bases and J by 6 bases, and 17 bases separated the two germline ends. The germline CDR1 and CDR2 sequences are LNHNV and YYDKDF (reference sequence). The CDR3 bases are TGTGCCACCAGCCTGGCACAGGTAAGTGGCGAGCAGTACTTC. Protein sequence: CATSLAQVSGEQYF.

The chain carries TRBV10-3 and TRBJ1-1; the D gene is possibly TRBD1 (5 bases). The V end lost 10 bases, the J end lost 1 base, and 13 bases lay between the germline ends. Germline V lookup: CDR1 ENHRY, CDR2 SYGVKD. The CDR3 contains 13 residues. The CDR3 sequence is CATTGRENTEAFF. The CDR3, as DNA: TGTGCCACAACGGGGCGGGAGAACACTGAAGCTTTCTTT.

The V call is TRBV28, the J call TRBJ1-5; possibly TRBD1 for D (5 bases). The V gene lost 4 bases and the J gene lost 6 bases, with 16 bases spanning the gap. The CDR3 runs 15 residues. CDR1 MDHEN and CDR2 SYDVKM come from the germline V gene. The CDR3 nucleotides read TGTGCCAGCAGTTCCCGACAGAGTGTTCGTCAGCCCCAGCATTTT. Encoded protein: CASSSRQSVRQPQHF.

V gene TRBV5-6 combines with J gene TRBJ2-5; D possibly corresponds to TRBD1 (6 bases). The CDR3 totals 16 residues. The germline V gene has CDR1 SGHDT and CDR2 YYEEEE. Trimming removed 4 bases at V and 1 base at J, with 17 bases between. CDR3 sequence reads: CASSPGGSVIQETQYF. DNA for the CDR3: TGTGCCAGCAGCCCTGGGGGCTCGGTGATCCAAGAGACCCAGTACTTC.

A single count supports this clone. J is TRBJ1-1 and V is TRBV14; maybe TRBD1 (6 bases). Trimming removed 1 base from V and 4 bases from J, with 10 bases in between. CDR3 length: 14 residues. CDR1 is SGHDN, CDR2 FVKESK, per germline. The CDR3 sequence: CASSQVTGVTEAFF. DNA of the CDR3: TGTGCCAGCAGCCAAGTGACAGGTGTCACTGAAGCTTTCTTT.

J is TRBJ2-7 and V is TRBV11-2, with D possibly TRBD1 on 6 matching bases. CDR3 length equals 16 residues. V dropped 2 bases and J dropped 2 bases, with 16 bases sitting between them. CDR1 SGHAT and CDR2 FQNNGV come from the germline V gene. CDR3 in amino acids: CASSLRAGASTYEQYF. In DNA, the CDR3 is TGTGCCAGCAGCTTACGTGCAGGGGCTTCCACCTACGAGCAGTACTTC.

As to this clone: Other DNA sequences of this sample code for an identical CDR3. CDR3 amino acids: CASSLAGGSTDTQYF. DNA for the CDR3: TGTGCCAGCAGCTTGGCAGGGGGGTCGACAGATACGCAGTATTTT. The rearrangement joins TRBV7-9 to TRBJ2-3; maybe TRBD1 (7 bases). V was shortened by 3 bases and J by 3 bases, with 13 bases between the two germline ends. Germline V gene data show CDR1 as SEHNR and CDR2 as FQNEAQ (reference sequence). The CDR3 has 15 residues. Complete variable domain (other parts from reference TRBV7-9 and TRBJ2-3): DTGVSQNPRHKITKRGQNVTFRCDPISEHNRLYWYRQTLGQGPEFLTYFQNEAQLEKSRLLSDRFSAERPKGSFSTLEIQRTEQGDSAMYLCASSLAGGSTDTQYFGPGTRLTVL.

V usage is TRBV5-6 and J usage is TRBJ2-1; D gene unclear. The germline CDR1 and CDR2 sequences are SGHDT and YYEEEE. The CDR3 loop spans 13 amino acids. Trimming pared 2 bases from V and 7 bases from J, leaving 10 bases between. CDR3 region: CASSFPAENEQFF. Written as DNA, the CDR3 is TGTGCCAGCAGCTTCCCCGCGGAGAATGAGCAGTTCTTC.

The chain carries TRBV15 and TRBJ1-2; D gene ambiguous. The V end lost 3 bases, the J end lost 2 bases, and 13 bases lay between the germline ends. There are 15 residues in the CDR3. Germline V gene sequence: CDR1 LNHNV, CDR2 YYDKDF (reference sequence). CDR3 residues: CATSRDFGLNYGYTF. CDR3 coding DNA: TGTGCCACCAGCAGGGACTTCGGACTAAACTATGGCTACACCTTC.

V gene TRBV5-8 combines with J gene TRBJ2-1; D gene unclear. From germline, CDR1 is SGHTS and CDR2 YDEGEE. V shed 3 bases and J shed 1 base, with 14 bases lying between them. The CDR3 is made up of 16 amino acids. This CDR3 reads CASSSRAGPSYNEQFF. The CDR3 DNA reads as TGTGCCAGCAGCTCTCGGGCAGGTCCTTCCTACAATGAGCAGTTCTTC.

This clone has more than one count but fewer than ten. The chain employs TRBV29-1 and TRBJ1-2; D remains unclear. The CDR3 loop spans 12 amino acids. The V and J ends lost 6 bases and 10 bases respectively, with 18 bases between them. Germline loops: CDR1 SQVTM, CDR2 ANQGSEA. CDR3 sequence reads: CSVAGPSWDYTF. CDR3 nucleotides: TGCAGCGTCGCGGGTCCTTCGTGGGACTACACCTTC.

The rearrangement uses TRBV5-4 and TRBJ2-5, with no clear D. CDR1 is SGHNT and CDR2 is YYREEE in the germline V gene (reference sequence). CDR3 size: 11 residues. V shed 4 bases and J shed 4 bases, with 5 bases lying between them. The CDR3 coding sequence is TGTGCCAGCAGCACCCGAGAGACCCAGTACTTC. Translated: CASSTRETQYF.

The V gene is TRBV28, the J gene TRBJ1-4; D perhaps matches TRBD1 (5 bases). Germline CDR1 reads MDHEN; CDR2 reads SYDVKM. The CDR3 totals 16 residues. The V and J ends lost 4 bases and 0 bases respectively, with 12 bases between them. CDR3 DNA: TGTGCCAGCAGTTCGGGGACCGATGCAACTAATGAAAAACTGTTTTTT. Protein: CASSSGTDATNEKLFF.

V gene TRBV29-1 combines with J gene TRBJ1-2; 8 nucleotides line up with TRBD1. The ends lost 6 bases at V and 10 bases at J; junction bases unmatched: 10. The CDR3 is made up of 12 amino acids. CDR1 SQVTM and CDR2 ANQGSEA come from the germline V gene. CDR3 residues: CSVQGAGSTYTF. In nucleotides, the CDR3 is TGCAGCGTCCAGGGGGCCGGCTCGACCTACACCTTC.

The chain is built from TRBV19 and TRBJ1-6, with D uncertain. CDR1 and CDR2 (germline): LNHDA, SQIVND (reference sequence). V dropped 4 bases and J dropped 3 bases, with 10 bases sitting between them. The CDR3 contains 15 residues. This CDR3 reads CASSKAGLYNSPLHF. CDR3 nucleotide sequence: TGTGCCAGTAGTAAGGCCGGGCTCTATAATTCACCCCTCCACTTT. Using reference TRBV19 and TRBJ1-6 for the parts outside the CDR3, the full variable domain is DGGITQSPKYLFRKEGQNVTLSCEQNLNHDAMYWYRQDPGQGLRLIYYSQIVNDFQKGDIAEGYSVSREKKESFPLTVTSAQKNPTAFYLCASSKAGLYNSPLHFGNGTRLTVT.

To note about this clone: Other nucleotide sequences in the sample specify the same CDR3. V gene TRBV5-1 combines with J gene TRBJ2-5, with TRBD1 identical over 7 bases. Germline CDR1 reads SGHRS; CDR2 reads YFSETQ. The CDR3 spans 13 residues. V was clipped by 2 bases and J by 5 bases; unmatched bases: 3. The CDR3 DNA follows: TGCGCCAGCAGCTTAGGGGGCCGGGAGACCCAGTACTTC. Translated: CASSLGGRETQYF.

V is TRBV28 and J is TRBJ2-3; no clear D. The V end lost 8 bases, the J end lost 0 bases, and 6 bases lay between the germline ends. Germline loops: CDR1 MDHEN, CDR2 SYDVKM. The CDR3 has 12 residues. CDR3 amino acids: CASGRSTDTQYF. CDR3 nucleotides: TGTGCCAGCGGCCGTAGCACAGATACGCAGTATTTT.

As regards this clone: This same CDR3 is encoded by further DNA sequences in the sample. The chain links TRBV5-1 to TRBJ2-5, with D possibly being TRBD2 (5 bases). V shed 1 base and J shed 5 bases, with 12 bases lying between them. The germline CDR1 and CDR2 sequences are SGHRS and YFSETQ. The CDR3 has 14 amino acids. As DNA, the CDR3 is TGCGCCAGCAGCTTGAGCGCGGGCGTGGAGACCCAGTACTTC. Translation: CASSLSAGVETQYF.

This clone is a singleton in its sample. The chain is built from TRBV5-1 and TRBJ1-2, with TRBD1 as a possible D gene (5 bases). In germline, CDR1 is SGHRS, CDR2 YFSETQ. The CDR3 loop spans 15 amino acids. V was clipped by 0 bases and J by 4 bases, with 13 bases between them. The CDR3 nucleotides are TGCGCCAGCAGCTTGGATTTTCAGGGCGGCTATGGCTACACCTTC. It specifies CASSLDFQGGYGYTF.

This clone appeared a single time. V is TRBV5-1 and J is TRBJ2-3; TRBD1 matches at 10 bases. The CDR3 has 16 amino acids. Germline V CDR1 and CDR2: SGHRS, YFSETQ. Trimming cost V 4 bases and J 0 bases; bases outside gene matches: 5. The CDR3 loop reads CASSQGQGSSTDTQYF. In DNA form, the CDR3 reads TGCGCCAGCAGCCAGGGACAGGGGTCTAGCACAGATACGCAGTATTTT.

For the CDR3, the DNA is TGTGCCAGCAAAATAGCGGGCTCAGATACGCAGTATTTT. The encoded protein is CASKIAGSDTQYF. The genes are TRBV6-1 and TRBJ2-3; TRBD2 agrees at 7 bases. V was clipped by 7 bases and J by 4 bases; unmatched bases: 5. Per the germline V gene, CDR1 is MNHNS and CDR2 is SASEGT. This CDR3 has 13 residues.

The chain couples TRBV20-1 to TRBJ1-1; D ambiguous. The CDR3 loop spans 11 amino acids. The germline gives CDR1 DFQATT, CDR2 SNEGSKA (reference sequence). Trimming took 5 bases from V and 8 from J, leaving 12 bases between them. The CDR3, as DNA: TGCAGTGCTCCGTCCGGAGGGGAAGCTTTCTTT. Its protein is CSAPSGGEAFF.

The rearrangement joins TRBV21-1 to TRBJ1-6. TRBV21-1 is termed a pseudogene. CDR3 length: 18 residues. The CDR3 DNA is TGTGCCAGCAGCAAAGGAGCCCTCATGAGCTCCTATAATTCACCCCTCCACTTT. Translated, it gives CASSKGALMSSYNSPLHF.